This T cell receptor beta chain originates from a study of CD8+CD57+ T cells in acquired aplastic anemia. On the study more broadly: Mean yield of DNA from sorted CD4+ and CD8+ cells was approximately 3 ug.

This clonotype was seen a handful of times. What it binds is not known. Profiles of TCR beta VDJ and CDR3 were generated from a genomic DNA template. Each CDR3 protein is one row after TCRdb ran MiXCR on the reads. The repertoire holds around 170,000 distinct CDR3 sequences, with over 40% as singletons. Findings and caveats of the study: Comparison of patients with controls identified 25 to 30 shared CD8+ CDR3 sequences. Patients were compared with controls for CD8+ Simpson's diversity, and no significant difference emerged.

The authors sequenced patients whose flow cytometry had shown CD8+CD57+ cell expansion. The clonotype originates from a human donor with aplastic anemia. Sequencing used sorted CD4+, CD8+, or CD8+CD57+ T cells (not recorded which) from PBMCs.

CDR3 sequence: CSAETSDDYNEQFF. CDR3 bases: TGCAGCGCCGAAACTAGCGACGACTACAATGAGCAGTTCTTC. The V gene is TRBV29-1, the J gene TRBJ2-1; 7 bases map to TRBD2. Germline CDR1 SQVTM, CDR2 ANQGSEA. The CDR3 is 14 amino acids. The ends lost 7 bases at V and 3 bases at J; junction bases unmatched: 9.